The sequence of this T cell receptor (beta chain) was determined in a study of T cell responses to AZD1222 COVID-19 vaccine. Overall study results and limits: Vaccine-associated CD4 TCRs ranged over spike, dominating at 160-218 and 743-854.

Note on this clone: Its antigen is still unknown.

The CDR3 is made up of 13 amino acids. Unmatched junction bases numbered 4, after V lost 6 bases and J lost 3 bases. Germline V CDR1 and CDR2: SNHLY, FYNNEI. Here immunoSEQ multiplex PCR was the method, and the copy in TCRdb shows in-frame clones only, minus some. The data show some 150,000 clones, more than 90% seen once. The rearrangement links TRBV2 to TRBJ1-2; 7 nucleotides match TRBD1. The TCR comes from an adult who received the AZD1222 COVID-19 vaccine. Specimen: peripheral blood, collected 28 days after the second AZD1222 dose. CDR3 sequence (DNA): TGTGCCAGCAGGGCAGGGACAGACTATGGCTACACCTTC. Amino acid sequence: CASRAGTDYGYTF.